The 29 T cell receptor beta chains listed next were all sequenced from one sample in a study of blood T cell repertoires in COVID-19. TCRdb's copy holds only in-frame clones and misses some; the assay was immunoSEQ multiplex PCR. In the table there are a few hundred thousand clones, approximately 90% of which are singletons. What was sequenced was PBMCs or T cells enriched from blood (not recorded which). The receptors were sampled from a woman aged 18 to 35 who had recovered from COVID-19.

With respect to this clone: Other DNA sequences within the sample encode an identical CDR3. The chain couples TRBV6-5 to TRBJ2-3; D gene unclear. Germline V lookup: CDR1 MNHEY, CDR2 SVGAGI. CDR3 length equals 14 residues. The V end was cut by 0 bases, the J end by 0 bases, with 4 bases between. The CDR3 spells CASSYSRSTDTQYF. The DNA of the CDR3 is TGTGCCAGCAGTTACTCGCGGAGCACAGATACGCAGTATTTT.

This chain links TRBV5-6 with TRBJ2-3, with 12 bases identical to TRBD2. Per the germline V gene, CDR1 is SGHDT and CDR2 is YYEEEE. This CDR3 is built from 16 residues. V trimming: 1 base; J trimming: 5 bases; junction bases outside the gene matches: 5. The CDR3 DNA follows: TGTGCCAGCAGCTTGACCCTAGCGGGAGGGGTAGATACGCAGTATTTT. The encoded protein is CASSLTLAGGVDTQYF.

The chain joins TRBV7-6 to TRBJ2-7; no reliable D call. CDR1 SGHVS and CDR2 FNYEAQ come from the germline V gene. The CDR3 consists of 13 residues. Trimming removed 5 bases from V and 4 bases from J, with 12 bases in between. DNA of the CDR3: TGTGCCAGCAGCCCCCCTGGAGCGTACGAGCAGTACTTC. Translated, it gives CASSPPGAYEQYF. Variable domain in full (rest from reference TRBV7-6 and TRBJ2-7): GAGVSQSPRYKVTKRGQDVALRCDPISGHVSLYWYRQALGQGPEFLTYFNYEAQQDKSGLPNDRFSAERPEGSISTLTIQRTEQRDSAMYRCASSPPGAYEQYFGPGTRLTVT.

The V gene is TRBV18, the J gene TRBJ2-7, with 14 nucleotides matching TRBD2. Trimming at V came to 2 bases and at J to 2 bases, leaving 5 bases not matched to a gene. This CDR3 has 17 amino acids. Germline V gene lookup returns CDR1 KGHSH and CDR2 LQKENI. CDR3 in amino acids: CASSPGTSGSRAYEQYF. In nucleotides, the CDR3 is TGTGCCAGCTCACCAGGGACTAGCGGGAGTAGGGCCTACGAGCAGTACTTC.

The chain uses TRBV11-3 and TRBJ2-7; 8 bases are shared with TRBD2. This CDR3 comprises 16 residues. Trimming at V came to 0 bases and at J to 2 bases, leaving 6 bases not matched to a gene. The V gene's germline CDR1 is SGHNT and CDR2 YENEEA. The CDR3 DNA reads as TGTGCCAGCAGCTTAGATCAATCCGGGGGGGCCTACGAGCAGTACTTC. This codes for CASSLDQSGGAYEQYF.

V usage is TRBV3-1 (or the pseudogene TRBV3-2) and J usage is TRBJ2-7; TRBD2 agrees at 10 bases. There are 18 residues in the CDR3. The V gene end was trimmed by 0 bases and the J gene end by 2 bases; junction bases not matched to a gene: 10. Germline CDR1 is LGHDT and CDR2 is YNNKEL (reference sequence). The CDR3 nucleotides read TGTGCCAGCAGCCAAGAAGGATTTGGACTAGCGGTAACCTACGAGCAGTACTTC. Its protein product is CASSQEGFGLAVTYEQYF.

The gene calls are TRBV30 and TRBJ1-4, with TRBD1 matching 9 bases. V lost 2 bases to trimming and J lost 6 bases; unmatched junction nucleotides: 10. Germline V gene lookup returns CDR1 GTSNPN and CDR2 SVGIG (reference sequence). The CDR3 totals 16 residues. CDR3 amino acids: CAWSPTTGGRYEKLFF. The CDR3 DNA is TGTGCCTGGAGTCCAACGACAGGGGGGAGGTATGAAAAACTGTTTTTT.

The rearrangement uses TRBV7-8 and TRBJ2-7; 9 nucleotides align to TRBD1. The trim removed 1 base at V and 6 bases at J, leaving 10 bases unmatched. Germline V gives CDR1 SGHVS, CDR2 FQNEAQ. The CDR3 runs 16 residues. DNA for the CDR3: TGTGCCAGCAGCTTAGAGGTCGGGACAGGGAGGTTCGAGCAGTACTTC. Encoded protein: CASSLEVGTGRFEQYF.

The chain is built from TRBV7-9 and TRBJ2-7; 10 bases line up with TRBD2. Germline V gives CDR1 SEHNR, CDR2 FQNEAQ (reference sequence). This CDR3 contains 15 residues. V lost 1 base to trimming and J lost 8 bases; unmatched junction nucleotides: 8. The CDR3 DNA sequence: TGTGCCAGCAGCTTAGTTGCTAGCGGGGGCGGCCAGCAGTACTTC. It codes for CASSLVASGGGQQYF.

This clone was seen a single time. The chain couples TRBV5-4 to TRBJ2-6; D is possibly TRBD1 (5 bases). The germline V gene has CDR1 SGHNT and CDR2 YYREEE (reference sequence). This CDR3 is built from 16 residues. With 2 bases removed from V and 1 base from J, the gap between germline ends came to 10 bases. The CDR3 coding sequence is TGTGCCAGCAGCTTCCCAGACAGATCTGGGGCCAACGTCCTGACTTTC. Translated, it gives CASSFPDRSGANVLTF.

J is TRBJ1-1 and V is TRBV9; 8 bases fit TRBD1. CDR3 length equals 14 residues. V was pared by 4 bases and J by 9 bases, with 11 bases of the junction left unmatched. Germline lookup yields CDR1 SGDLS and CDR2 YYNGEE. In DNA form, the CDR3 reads TGTGCCAGCAGCTCGCATCGGACAGGGTCAAAAGCTTTCTTT. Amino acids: CASSSHRTGSKAFF.

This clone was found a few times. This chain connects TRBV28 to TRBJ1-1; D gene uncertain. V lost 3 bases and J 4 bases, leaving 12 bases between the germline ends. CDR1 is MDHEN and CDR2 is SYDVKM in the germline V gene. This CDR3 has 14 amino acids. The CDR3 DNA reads TGTGCCAGCAGTTTCTTACTTGGAGGCACTGAAGCTTTCTTT. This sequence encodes CASSFLLGGTEAFF.

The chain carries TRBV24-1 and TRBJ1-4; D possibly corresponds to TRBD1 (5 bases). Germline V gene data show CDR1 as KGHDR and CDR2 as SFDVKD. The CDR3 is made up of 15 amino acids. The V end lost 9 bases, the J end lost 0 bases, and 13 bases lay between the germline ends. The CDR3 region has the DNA TGTGCCACCCAAGACAGAGATGCAACTAATGAAAAACTGTTTTTT. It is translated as CATQDRDATNEKLFF.

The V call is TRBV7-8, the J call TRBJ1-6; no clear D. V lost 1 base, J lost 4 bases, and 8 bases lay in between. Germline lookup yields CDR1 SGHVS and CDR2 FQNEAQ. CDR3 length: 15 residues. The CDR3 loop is CASSLGQTYNSPLHF. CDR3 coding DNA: TGTGCCAGCAGCTTAGGGCAGACATATAATTCACCCCTCCACTTT.

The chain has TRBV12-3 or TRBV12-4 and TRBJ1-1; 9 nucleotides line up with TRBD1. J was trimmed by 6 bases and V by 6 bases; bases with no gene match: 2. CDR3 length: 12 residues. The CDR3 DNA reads TGTGCCAGCAGGGACAGGGGACCTGAAGCTTTCTTT. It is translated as CASRDRGPEAFF.

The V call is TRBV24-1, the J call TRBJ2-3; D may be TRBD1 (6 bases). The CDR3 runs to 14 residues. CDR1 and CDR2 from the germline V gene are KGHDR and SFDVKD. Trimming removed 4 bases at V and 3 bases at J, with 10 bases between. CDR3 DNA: TGTGCCACCAGTGAATCCGGGACAACAGATACGCAGTATTTT. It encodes CATSESGTTDTQYF.

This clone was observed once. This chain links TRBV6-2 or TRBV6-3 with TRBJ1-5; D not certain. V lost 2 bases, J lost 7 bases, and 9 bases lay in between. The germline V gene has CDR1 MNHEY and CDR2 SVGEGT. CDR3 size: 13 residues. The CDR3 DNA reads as TGTGCCAGCAGTTACCCAGGAGGGCAGCCCCAGCATTTT. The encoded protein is CASSYPGGQPQHF.

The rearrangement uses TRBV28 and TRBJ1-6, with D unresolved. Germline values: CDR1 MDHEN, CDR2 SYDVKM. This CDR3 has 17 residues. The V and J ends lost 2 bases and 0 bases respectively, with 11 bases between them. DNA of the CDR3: TGTGCCAGCAGTTTAGGGAGGCGCCGCTCCTATAATTCACCCCTCCACTTT. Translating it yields CASSLGRRRSYNSPLHF.

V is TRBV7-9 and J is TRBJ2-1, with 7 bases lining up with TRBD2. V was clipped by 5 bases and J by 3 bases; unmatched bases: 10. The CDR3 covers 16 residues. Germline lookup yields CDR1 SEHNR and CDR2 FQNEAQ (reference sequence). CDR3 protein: CASSPPGGAIYNEQFF. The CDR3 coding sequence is TGTGCCAGCAGCCCCCCGGGAGGCGCGATCTACAATGAGCAGTTCTTC.

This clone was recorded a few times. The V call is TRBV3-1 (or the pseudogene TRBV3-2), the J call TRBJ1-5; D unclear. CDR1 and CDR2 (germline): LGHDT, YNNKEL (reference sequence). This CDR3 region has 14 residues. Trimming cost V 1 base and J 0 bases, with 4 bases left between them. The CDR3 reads CASSQVYSNQPQHF. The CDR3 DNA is TGTGCCAGCAGCCAAGTATATAGCAATCAGCCCCAGCATTTT.

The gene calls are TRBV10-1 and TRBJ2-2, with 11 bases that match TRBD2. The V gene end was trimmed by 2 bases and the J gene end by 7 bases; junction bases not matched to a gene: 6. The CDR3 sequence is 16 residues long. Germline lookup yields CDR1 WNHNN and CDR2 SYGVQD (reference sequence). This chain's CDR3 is CASSENSGRAVGELFF. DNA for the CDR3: TGCGCCAGCAGTGAGAATAGCGGGAGGGCCGTCGGGGAGCTGTTTTTT.

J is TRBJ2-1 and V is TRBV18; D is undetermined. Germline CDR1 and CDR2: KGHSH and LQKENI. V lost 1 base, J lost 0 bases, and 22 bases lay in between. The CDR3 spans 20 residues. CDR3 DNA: TGTGCCAGCTCACCACTACGATCCTCCTGGCGGTTTAGCTCCTACAATGAGCAGTTCTTC. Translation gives CASSPLRSSWRFSSYNEQFF.

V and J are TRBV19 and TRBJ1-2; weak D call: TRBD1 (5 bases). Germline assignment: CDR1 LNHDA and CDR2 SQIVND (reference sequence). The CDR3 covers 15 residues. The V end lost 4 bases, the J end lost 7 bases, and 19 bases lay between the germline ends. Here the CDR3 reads CASSKGQTGIGGYTF. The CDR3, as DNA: TGTGCCAGTAGTAAAGGACAAACAGGTATTGGTGGCTACACCTTC.

The CDR3 loop is CATAGGKKTEAFF. The CDR3 DNA reads as TGTGCCACTGCAGGGGGTAAAAAAACTGAAGCTTTCTTT. V gene TRBV6-5 combines with J gene TRBJ1-1, with 7 positions matching TRBD1. Unmatched junction bases numbered 10, after V lost 10 bases and J lost 5 bases. CDR3 length: 13 residues. CDR1 is MNHEY and CDR2 is SVGAGI in the germline V gene.

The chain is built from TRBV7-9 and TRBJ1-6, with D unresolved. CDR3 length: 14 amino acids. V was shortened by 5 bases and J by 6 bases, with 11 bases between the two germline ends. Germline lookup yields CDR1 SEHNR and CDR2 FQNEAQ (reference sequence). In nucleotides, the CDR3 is TGTGCCAGCAGCCCCGGGGAAGGTAATTCACCCCTCCACTTT. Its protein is CASSPGEGNSPLHF.

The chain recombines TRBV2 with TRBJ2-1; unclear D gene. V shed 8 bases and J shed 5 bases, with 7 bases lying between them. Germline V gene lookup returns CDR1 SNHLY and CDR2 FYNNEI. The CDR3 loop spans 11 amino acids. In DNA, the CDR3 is TGTGCCAGCCTCACAGACAATGAGCAGTTCTTC. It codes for CASLTDNEQFF. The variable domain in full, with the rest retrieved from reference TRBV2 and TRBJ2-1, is EPEVTQTPSHQVTQMGQEVILRCVPISNHLYFYWYRQILGQKVEFLVSFYNNEISEKSEIFDDQFSVERPDGSNFTLKIRSTKLEDSAMYFCASLTDNEQFFGPGTRLTVL.

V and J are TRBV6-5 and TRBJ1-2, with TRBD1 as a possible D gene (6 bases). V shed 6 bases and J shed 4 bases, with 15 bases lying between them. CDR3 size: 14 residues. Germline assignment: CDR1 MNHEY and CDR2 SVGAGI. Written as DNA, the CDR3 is TGTGCCAGCAGCCGACAGGCCCACGTCTATGGCTACACCTTC. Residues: CASSRQAHVYGYTF.

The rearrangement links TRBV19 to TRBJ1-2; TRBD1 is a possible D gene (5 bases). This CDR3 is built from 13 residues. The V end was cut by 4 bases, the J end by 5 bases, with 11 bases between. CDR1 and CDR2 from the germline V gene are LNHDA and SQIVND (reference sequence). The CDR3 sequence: CASSKGLFYGYTF. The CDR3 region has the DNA TGTGCCAGTAGTAAGGGACTCTTTTATGGCTACACCTTC.

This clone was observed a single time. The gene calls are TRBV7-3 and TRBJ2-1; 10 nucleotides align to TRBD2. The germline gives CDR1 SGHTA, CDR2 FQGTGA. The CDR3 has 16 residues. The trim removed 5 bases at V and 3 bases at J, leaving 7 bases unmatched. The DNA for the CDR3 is TGTGCCAGCAGCCTGTTACTAGCGGGACTCTACAATGAGCAGTTCTTC. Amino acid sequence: CASSLLLAGLYNEQFF.